The T cell receptor (beta chain) under discussion was sequenced for a study of blood T cell repertoires in COVID-19. Study as a whole: Samples taken during acute and convalescent COVID-19 were collected in the United States, Italy and Spain.

This clone was seen a single time. The method was immunoSEQ multiplex PCR; TCRdb's version includes in-frame clones alone and lacks a portion of them. The table has tens of thousands of clones, 70% to 90% seen once. Sequenced material: peripheral blood. This clonotype was sampled from a woman aged 70-85 years with acute or convalescent COVID-19.

The CDR3 nucleotides are TGTGCCAGCAGCTTTCTAGCGGGGGGCCAATTGGGAACAGATACGCAGTATTTT. This gives the protein CASSFLAGGQLGTDTQYF. The chain combines TRBV7-9 with TRBJ2-3; 11 bases match TRBD2. Germline CDR1 and CDR2: SEHNR and FQNEAQ (reference sequence). The CDR3 extends over 18 amino acids. V was clipped by 3 bases and J by 3 bases; unmatched bases: 11.